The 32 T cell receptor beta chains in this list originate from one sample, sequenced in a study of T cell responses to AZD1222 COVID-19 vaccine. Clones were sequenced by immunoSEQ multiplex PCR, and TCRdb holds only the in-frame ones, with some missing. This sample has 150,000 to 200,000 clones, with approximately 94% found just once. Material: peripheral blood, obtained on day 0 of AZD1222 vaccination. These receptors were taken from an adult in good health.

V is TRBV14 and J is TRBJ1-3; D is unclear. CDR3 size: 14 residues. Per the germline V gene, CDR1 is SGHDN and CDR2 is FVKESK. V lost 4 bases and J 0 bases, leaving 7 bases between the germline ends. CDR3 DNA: TGTGCCAGCAGCCCGTGGAGCTCTGGAAACACCATATATTTT. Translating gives CASSPWSSGNTIYF.

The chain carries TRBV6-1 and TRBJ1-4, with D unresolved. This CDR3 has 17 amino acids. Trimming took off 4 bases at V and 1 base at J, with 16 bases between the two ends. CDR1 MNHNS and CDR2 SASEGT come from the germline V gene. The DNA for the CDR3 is TGTGCCAGCAGTGGGCGGGAATACCGGAGAACTAATGAAAAACTGTTTTTT. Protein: CASSGREYRRTNEKLFF.

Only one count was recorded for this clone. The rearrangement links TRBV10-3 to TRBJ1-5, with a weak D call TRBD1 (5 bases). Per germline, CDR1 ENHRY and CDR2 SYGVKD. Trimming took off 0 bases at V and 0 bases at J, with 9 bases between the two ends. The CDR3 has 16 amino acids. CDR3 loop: CAISESGGVSNQPQHF. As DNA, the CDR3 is TGTGCCATCAGTGAGTCGGGAGGGGTTAGCAATCAGCCCCAGCATTTT.

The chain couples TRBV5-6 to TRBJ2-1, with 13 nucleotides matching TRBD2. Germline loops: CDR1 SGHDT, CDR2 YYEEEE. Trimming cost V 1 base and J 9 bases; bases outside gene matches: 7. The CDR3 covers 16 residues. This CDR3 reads CASSLRLAGGVGEQFF. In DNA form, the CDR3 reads TGTGCCAGCAGCTTGCGACTAGCGGGAGGAGTGGGTGAGCAGTTCTTC.

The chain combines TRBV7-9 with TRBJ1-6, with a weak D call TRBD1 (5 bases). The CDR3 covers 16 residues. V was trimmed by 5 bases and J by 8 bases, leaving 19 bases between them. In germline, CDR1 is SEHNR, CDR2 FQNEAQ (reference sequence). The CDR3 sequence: CASSPDTGGGYSPLHF. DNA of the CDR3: TGTGCCAGCAGCCCGGATACCGGGGGGGGATATTCACCCCTCCACTTT.

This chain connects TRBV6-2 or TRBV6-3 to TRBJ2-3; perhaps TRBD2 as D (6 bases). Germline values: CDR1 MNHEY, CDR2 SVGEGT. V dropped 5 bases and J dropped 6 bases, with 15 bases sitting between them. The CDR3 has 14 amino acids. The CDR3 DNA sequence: TGTGCCAGCAGTCCCTTGACTAGTCGGGATACGCAGTATTTT. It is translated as CASSPLTSRDTQYF.

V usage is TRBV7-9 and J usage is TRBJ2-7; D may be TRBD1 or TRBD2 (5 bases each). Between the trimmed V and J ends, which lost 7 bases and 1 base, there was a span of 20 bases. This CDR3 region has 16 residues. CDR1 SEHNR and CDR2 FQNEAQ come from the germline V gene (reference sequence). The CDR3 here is CASTGWGKKGSYEQYF. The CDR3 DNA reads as TGTGCCAGCACCGGGTGGGGGAAAAAGGGGTCCTACGAGCAGTACTTC.

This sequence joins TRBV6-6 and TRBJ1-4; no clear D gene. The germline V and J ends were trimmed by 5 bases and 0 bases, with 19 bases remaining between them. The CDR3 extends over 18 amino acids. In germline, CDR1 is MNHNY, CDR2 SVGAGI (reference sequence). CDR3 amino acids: CASSLQHPTATTNEKLFF. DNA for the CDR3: TGTGCCAGCAGTCTCCAACACCCTACAGCGACAACTAATGAAAAACTGTTTTTT.

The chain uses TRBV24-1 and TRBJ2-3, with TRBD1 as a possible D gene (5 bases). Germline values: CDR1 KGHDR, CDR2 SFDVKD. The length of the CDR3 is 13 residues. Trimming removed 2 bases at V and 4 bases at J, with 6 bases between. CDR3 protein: CATSDSGSDTQYF. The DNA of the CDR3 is TGTGCCACCAGTGATTCAGGGTCAGATACGCAGTATTTT.

CDR3 nucleotide sequence: TGTGCCAGCAGTTTTCTCGATGCCCCATACAATGAGCAGTTCTTC. This sequence encodes CASSFLDAPYNEQFF. This rearrangement joins TRBV28 to TRBJ2-1; D gene uncertain. The V and J ends lost 3 bases and 4 bases respectively, with 13 bases between them. The CDR3 extends over 15 amino acids. Germline loops: CDR1 MDHEN, CDR2 SYDVKM. Full variable domain (outside the CDR3, taken from reference TRBV28 and TRBJ2-1): DVKVTQSSRYLVKRTGEKVFLECVQDMDHENMFWYRQDPGLGLRLIYFSYDVKMKEKGDIPEGYSVSREKKERFSLILESASTNQTSMYLCASSFLDAPYNEQFFGPGTRLTVL.

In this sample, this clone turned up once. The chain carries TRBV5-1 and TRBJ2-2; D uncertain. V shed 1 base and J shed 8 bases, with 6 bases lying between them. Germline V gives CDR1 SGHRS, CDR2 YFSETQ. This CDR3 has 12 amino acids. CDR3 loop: CASSLRRGELFF. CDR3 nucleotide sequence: TGCGCCAGCAGCTTGCGACGGGGGGAGCTGTTTTTT. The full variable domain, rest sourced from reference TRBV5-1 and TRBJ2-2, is KAGVTQTPRYLIKTRGQQVTLSCSPISGHRSVSWYQQTPGQGLQFLFEYFSETQRNKGNFPGRFSGRQFSNSRSEMNVSTLELGDSALYLCASSLRRGELFFGEGSRLTVL.

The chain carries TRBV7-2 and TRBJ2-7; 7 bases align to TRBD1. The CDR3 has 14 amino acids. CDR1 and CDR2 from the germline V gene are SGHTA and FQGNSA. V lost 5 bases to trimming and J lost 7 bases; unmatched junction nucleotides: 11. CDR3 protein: CASSRDRVAREQYF. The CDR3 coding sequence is TGTGCCAGCAGCCGTGACAGGGTGGCAAGAGAGCAGTACTTC. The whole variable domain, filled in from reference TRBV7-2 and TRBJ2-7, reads GAGVSQSPSNKVTEKGKDVELRCDPISGHTALYWYRQSLGQGLEFLIYFQGNSAPDKSGLPSDRFSAERTGGSVSTLTIQRTQQEDSAVYLCASSRDRVAREQYFGPGTRLTVT.

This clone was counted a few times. The CDR3 DNA is TGCGCCAGCAGCCATGGGACAGGGAACACCGGGGAGCTGTTTTTT. This sequence encodes CASSHGTGNTGELFF. The chain carries TRBV4-1 and TRBJ2-2; 8 bases are shared with TRBD1. Germline V gene data show CDR1 as MGHRA and CDR2 as YSYEKL. The CDR3 has 15 residues. J lost 1 base, V lost 3 bases, and 1 base had no gene match.

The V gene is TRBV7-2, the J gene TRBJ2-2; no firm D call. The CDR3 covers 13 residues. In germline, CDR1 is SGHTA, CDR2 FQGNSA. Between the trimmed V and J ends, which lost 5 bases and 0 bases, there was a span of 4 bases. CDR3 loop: CASSPSNTGELFF. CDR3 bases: TGTGCCAGCAGCCCCTCGAACACCGGGGAGCTGTTTTTT.

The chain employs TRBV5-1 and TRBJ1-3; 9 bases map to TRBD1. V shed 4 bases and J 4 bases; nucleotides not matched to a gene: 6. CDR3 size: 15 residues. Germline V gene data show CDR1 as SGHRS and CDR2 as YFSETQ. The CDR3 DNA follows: TGCGCCAGCAGCCTCGGGGACAGGGAGGGAAACACCATATATTTT. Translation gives CASSLGDREGNTIYF.

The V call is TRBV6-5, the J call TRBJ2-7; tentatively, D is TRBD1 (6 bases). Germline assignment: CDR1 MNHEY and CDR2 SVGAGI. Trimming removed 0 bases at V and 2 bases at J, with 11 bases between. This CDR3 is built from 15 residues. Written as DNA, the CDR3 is TGTGCCAGCAGTTACTCAAGGGACACCACCTACGAGCAGTACTTC. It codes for CASSYSRDTTYEQYF.

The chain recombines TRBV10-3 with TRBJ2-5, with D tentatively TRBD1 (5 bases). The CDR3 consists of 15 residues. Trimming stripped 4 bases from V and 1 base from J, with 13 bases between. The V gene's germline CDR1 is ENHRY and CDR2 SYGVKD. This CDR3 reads CAISGGRRSQETQYF. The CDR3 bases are TGTGCCATCAGTGGGGGCAGGAGATCCCAAGAGACCCAGTACTTC.

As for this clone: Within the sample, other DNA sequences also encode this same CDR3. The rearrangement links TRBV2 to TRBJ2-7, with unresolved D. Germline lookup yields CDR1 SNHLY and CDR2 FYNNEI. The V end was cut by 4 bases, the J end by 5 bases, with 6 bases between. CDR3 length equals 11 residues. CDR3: CASSARDEQYF. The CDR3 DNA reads TGTGCCAGCAGTGCCAGAGACGAGCAGTACTTC.

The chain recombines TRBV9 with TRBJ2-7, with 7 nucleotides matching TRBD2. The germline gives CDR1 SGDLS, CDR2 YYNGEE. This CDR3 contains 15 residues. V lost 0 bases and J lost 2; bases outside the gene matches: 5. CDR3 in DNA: TGTGCCAGCAGCGTAGCGAGCGGGAATACCTACGAGCAGTACTTC. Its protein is CASSVASGNTYEQYF.

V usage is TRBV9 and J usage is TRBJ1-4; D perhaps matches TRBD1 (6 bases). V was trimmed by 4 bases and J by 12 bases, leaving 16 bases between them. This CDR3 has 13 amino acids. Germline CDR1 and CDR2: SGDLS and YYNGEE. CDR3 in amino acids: CASSSESGGELFF. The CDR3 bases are TGTGCCAGCAGCTCCGAGAGTGGGGGCGAACTGTTTTTT.

CDR3 protein: CASSFRSLTGLGRTDTQYF. The CDR3 bases are TGTGCCAGCAGCTTCCGGTCTCTGACGGGCCTAGGTCGGACAGATACGCAGTATTTT. This sequence joins TRBV7-6 and TRBJ2-3; D remains unclear. This CDR3 is 19 amino acids long. CDR1 is SGHVS and CDR2 is FNYEAQ in the germline V gene. V was shortened by 3 bases and J by 3 bases, with 25 bases between the two germline ends.

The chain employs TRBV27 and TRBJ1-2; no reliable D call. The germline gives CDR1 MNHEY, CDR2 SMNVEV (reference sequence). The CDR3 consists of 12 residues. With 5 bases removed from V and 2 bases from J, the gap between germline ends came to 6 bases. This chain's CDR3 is CASSLRNYGYTF. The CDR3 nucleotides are TGTGCCAGCAGTCTCCGCAACTATGGCTACACCTTC.

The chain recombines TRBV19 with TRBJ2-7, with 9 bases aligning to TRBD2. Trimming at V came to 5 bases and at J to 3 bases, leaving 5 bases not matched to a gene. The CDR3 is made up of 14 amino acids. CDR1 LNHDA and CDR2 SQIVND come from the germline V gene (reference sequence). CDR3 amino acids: CASSPVAGDYEQYF. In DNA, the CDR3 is TGTGCCAGTAGTCCCGTAGCGGGAGACTACGAGCAGTACTTC.

CDR3 nucleotides: TGCAGCGTTGCTAAGAGCCAAGAGACCCAGTACTTC. Protein sequence: CSVAKSQETQYF. The V call is TRBV29-1, the J call TRBJ2-5; unclear D gene. Germline CDR1 reads SQVTM; CDR2 reads ANQGSEA. This CDR3 contains 12 residues. V dropped 4 bases and J dropped 1 base, with 7 bases sitting between them.

This chain's CDR3 is CASSFEGAGEQYF. The CDR3 DNA reads as TGTGCCAGCAGCTTTGAGGGGGCGGGAGAGCAGTACTTC. The chain has TRBV5-6 and TRBJ2-7, with D possibly matching TRBD1 (7 bases). The CDR3 runs 13 residues. Germline CDR1 and CDR2: SGHDT and YYEEEE. Trimming took off 2 bases at V and 7 bases at J, with 13 bases between the two ends.

The CDR3 DNA reads TGTGCCAGCAGCCTCACAGGGCTTGAAGCTTTCTTT. Its protein is CASSLTGLEAFF. The V gene is TRBV12-3 or TRBV12-4, the J gene TRBJ1-1, with D possibly being TRBD1 (6 bases). CDR3 size: 12 residues. V was cut by 6 bases and J by 7 bases, with 12 bases left in between.

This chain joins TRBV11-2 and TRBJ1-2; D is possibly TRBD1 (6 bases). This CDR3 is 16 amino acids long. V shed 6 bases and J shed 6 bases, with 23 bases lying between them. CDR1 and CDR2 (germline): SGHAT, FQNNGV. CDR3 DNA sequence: TGTGCCAGCAGTTACCTAGGGGGAGGGTCGGGCCATGGCTACACCTTC. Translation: CASSYLGGGSGHGYTF.

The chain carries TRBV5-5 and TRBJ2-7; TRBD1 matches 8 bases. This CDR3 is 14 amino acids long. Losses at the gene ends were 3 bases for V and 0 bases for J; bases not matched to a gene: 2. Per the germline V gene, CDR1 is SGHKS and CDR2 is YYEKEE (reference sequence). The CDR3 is CASSSGTGSYEQYF. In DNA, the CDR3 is TGTGCCAGCAGCTCTGGGACAGGCTCCTACGAGCAGTACTTC.

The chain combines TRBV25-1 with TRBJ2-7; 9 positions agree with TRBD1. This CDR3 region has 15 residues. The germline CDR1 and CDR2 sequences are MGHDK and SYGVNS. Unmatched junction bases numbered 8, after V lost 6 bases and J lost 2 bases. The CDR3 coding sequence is TGTGCCAGCAGGAATTCCGGGACAGGGCCCTACGAGCAGTACTTC. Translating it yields CASRNSGTGPYEQYF.

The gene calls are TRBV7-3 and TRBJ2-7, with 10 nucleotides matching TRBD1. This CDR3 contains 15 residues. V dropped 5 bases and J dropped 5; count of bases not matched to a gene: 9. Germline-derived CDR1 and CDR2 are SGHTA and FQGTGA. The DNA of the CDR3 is TGTGCCAGCAGCCCAGCCGGGACAGGGGTCAACGAGCAGTACTTC. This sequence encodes CASSPAGTGVNEQYF.

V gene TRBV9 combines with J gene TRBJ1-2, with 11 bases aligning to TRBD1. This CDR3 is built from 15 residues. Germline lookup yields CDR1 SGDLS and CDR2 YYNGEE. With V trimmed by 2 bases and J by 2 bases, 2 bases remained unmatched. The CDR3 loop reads CASSVGTGGNYGYTF. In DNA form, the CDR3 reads TGTGCCAGCAGCGTGGGGACAGGGGGGAACTATGGCTACACCTTC.

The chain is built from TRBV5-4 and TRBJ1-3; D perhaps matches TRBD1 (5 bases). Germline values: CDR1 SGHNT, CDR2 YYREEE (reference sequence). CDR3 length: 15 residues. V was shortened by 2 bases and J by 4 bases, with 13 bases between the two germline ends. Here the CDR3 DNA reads TGTGCCAGCAGCTTCCGGACACCTACAGGAAACACCATATATTTT. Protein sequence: CASSFRTPTGNTIYF. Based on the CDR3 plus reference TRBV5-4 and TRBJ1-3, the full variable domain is ETGVTQSPTHLIKTRGQQVTLRCSSQSGHNTVSWYQQALGQGPQFIFQYYREEENGRGNFPPRFSGLQFPNYSSELNVNALELDDSALYLCASSFRTPTGNTIYFGEGSWLTVV.